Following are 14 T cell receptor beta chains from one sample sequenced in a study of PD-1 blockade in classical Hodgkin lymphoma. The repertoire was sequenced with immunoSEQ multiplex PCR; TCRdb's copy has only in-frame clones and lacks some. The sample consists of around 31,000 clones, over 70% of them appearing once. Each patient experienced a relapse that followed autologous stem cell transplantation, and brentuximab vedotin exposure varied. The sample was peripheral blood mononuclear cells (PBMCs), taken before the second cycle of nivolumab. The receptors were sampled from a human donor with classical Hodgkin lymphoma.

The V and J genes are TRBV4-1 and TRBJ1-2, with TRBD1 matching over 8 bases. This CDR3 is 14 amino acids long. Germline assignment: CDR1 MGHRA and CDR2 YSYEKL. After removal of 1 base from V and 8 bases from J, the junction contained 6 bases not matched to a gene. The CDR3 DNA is TGCGCCAGCAGCCAAGGGGACAGGCTGGGGGGCTACACCTTC. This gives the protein CASSQGDRLGGYTF.

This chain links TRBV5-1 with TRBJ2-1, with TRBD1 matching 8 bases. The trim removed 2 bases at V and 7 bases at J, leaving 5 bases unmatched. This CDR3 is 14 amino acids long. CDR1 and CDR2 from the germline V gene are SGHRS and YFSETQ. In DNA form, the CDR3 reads TGCGCCAGCAGCTTCGGACAGGGAGCAAATGAGCAGTTCTTC. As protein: CASSFGQGANEQFF.

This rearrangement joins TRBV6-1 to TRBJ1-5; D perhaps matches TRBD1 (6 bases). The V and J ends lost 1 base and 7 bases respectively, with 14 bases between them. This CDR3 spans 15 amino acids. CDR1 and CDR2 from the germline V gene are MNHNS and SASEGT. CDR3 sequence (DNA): TGTGCCAGCAGTGAAGGAGGGGGAGGGAGCCAGCCCCAGCATTTT. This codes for CASSEGGGGSQPQHF.

The CDR3: CASSLQGDQPQHF. In DNA, the CDR3 is TGTGCCAGCAGCTTACAGGGGGACCAGCCCCAGCATTTT. This chain connects TRBV7-9 to TRBJ1-5; 7 bases map to TRBD1. The trim removed 2 bases at V and 7 bases at J, leaving 2 bases unmatched. Germline CDR1 is SEHNR and CDR2 is FQNEAQ (reference sequence). CDR3 length equals 13 residues.

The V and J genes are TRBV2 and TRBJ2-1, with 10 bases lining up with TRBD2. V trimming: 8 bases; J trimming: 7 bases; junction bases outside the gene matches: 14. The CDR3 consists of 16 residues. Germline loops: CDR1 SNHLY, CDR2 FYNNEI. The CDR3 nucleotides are TGTGCCAGCGGAGGAGGAGCGGGAGGGCCGGGGAATGAGCAGTTCTTC. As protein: CASGGGAGGPGNEQFF.

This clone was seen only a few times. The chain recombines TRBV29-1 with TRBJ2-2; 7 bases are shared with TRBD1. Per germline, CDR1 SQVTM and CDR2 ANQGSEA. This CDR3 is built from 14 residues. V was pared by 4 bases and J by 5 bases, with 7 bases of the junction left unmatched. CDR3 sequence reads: CSVVYRGGTGELFF. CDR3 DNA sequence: TGCAGCGTTGTCTACAGGGGTGGAACCGGGGAGCTGTTTTTT.

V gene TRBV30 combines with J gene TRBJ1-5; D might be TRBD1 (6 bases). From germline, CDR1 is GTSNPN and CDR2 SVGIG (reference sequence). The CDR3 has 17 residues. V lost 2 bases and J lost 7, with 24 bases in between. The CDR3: CAWSYPVGTRSGQPQHF. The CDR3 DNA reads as TGTGCCTGGAGTTACCCCGTAGGGACAAGGTCTGGACAGCCCCAGCATTTT.

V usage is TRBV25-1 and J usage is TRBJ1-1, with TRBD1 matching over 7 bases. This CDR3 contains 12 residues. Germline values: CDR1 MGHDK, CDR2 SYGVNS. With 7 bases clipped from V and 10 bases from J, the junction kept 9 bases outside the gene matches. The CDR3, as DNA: TGTGCCAGCAAAGGGGGAACAGGGGCAGCTTTCTTT. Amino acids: CASKGGTGAAFF.

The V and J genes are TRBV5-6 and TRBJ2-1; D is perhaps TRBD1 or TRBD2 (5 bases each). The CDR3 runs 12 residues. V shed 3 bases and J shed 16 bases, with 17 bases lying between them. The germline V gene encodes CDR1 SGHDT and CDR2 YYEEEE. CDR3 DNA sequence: TGTGCCAGCAGCTCTCGGACGGGAAGGGGATTCTTC. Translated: CASSSRTGRGFF.

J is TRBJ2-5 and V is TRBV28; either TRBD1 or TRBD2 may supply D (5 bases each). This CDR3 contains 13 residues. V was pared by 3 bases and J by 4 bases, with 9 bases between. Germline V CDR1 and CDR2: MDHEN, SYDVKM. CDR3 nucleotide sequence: TGTGCCAGCAGTTTTGGTGGGGGAGAGACCCAGTACTTC. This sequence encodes CASSFGGGETQYF.

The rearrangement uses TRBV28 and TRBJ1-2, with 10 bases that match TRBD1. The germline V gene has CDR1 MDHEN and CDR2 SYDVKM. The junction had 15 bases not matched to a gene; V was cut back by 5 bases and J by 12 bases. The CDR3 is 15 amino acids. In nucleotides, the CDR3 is TGTGCCAGCAGTCCCCTGACCGGGACAGGGGCCCCTCACACCTTC. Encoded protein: CASSPLTGTGAPHTF.

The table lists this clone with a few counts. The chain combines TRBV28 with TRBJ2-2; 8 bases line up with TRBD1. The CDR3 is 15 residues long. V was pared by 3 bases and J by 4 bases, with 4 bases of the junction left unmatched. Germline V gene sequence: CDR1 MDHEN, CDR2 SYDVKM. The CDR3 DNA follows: TGTGCCAGCAGTTTTGGGGACAGGCTCACCGGGGAGCTGTTTTTT. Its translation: CASSFGDRLTGELFF.

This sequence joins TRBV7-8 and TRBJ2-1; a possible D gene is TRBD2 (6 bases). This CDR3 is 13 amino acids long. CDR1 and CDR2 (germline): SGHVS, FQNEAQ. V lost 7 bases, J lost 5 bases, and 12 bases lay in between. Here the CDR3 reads CASNLIADNEQFF. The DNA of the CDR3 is TGTGCCAGCAACTTGATAGCGGACAATGAGCAGTTCTTC.

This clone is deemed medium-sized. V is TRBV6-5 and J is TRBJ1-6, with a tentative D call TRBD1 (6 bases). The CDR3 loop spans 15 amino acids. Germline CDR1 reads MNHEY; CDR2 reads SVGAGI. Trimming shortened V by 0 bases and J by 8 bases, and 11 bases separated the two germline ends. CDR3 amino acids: CASSYSTGLDSPLHF. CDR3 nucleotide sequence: TGTGCCAGCAGTTACTCGACAGGCTTAGATTCACCCCTCCACTTT.